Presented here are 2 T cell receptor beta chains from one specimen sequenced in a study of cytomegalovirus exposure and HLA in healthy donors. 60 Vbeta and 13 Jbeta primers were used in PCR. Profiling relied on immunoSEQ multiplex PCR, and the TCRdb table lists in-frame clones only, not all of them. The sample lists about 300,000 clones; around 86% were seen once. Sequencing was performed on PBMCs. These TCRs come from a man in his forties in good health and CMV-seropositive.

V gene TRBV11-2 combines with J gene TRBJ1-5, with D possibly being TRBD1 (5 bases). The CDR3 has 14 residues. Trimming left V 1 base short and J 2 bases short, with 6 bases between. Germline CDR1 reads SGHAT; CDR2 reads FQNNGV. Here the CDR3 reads CASSLVGGNQPQHF. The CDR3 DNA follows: TGTGCCAGCAGCTTAGTAGGGGGCAATCAGCCCCAGCATTTT. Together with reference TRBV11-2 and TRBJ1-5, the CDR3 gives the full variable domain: EAGVAQSPRYKIIEKRQSVAFWCNPISGHATLYWYQQILGQGPKLLIQFQNNGVVDDSQLPKDRFSAERLKGVDSTLKIQPAKLEDSAVYLCASSLVGGNQPQHFGDGTRLSIL.

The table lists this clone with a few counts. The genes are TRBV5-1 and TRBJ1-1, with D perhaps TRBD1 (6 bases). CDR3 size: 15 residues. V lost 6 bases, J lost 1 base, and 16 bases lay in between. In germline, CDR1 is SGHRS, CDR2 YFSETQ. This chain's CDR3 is CASKNREGWNTEAFF. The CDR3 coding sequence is TGCGCCAGCAAGAACAGGGAGGGATGGAACACTGAAGCTTTCTTT. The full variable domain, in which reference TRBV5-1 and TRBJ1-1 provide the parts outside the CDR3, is KAGVTQTPRYLIKTRGQQVTLSCSPISGHRSVSWYQQTPGQGLQFLFEYFSETQRNKGNFPGRFSGRQFSNSRSEMNVSTLELGDSALYLCASKNREGWNTEAFFGQGTRLTVV.